What follows are 17 T cell receptor beta chains derived from one specimen sequenced in a study of blood T cell repertoires in COVID-19 (dated by TCRdb to the early 2020s). Receptor amplification or capture employed the immunoSEQ multiplex PCR assay. As stored in TCRdb, this immuneACCESS dataset retains in-frame rearrangements with V and J assigned. A fraction of the clones does not appear; measured against another copy, unresolved V genes explain less than half of the discrepancy, and the remainder lacks a known reason. The sample table contains 410,000 or so clones; only one count was recorded for 75% to 90% of them. The ten largest clones represent under 2% of the sample. Sequences were obtained from peripheral blood. These receptors all come from a woman in her thirties or forties with COVID-19, enrolled during active disease.

The V gene is TRBV20-1, the J gene TRBJ1-1; TRBD1 agrees at 7 bases. The trim removed 5 bases at V and 13 bases at J, leaving 10 bases unmatched. CDR1 DFQATT and CDR2 SNEGSKA come from the germline V gene (reference sequence). This CDR3 comprises 11 residues. For the CDR3, the DNA is TGCAGTGCTGATGGGACGGCAGGGGGTTTCTTT. It translates to CSADGTAGGFF.

There are a few counts of this clone. V gene TRBV7-2 combines with J gene TRBJ2-1; D is undetermined. V lost 3 bases to trimming and J lost 5 bases, with 11 bases between them. The CDR3 contains 14 residues. Germline CDR1 reads SGHTA; CDR2 reads FQGNSA. This CDR3 reads CASSLWAENNEQFF. The CDR3 nucleotides read TGTGCCAGCAGCTTGTGGGCCGAAAACAATGAGCAGTTCTTC.

The chain uses TRBV23-1 and TRBJ1-2, with 7 positions matching TRBD1. TRBV23-1 carries the ORF label, with uncertain function. The V segment lost 1 base and the J segment 6 bases; nucleotides outside the gene matches: 5. This CDR3 contains 14 residues. CDR3 loop: CASSQLDRHDGYTF. In DNA, the CDR3 is TGCGCCAGCAGTCAATTGGACAGGCATGATGGCTACACCTTC.

The rearrangement joins TRBV7-2 to TRBJ1-6; 7 bases are shared with TRBD1. Germline loops: CDR1 SGHTA, CDR2 FQGNSA. J gave up 3 bases and V 1 base, and 3 bases lay outside the gene matches. The CDR3 loop spans 16 amino acids. In nucleotides, the CDR3 is TGTGCCAGCAGCTTAGGGACAGGAAACTATAATTCACCCCTCCACTTT. Its protein is CASSLGTGNYNSPLHF.

The J gene is TRBJ2-1, the V gene TRBV28, with 7 bases fitting TRBD2. CDR3 length: 14 amino acids. Germline CDR1 and CDR2: MDHEN and SYDVKM. The V gene end was trimmed by 2 bases and the J gene end by 2 bases; junction bases not matched to a gene: 0. The CDR3 reads CASSLAGAYNEQFF. The CDR3 DNA reads TGTGCCAGCAGTTTAGCGGGAGCCTACAATGAGCAGTTCTTC. The whole variable domain, remainder taken from reference TRBV28 and TRBJ2-1, is DVKVTQSSRYLVKRTGEKVFLECVQDMDHENMFWYRQDPGLGLRLIYFSYDVKMKEKGDIPEGYSVSREKKERFSLILESASTNQTSMYLCASSLAGAYNEQFFGPGTRLTVL.

The chain uses TRBV28 and TRBJ1-1; no clear D gene. The CDR3 totals 13 residues. Trimming stripped 5 bases from V and 0 bases from J, with 7 bases between. CDR1 is MDHEN, CDR2 SYDVKM, per germline. CDR3 residues: CASSTSMNTEAFF. CDR3 nucleotides: TGTGCCAGCAGTACGAGCATGAACACTGAAGCTTTCTTT.

The chain employs TRBV27 and TRBJ2-3; no clear D gene. Germline CDR1 is MNHEY and CDR2 is SMNVEV (reference sequence). V lost 6 bases, J lost 2 bases, and 6 bases lay in between. The CDR3 covers 12 residues. The CDR3 loop reads CASRRTTDTQYF. DNA of the CDR3: TGTGCCAGCAGGCGTACCACAGATACGCAGTATTTT.

The chain carries TRBV28 and TRBJ2-7; 9 bases fit TRBD1. In germline, CDR1 is MDHEN, CDR2 SYDVKM. The CDR3 is 18 amino acids. V lost 7 bases and J lost 3; bases outside the gene matches: 19. CDR3 region: CASNRRTGAAMGLYEQYF. CDR3 DNA: TGTGCCAGCAACCGAAGGACAGGGGCCGCCATGGGACTCTACGAGCAGTACTTC.

V usage is TRBV6-6 and J usage is TRBJ2-7; D possibly corresponds to TRBD1 (6 bases). Trimming shortened V by 8 bases and J by 2 bases, and 16 bases separated the two germline ends. Germline-derived CDR1 and CDR2 are MNHNY and SVGAGI (reference sequence). The CDR3 has 14 amino acids. CDR3: CASGSTGLAYEQYF. CDR3 bases: TGTGCCAGCGGGTCAACAGGGTTAGCCTACGAGCAGTACTTC.

This rearrangement joins TRBV7-3 to TRBJ2-3; maybe TRBD2 (5 bases). Trimming cost V 5 bases and J 9 bases, with 18 bases left between them. Per germline, CDR1 SGHTA and CDR2 FQGTGA. CDR3 length: 14 residues. The CDR3 is CASSGLLGPGTQYF. In nucleotides, the CDR3 is TGTGCCAGCAGCGGATTACTAGGGCCGGGGACGCAGTATTTT.

Written as DNA, the CDR3 is TGTGCCACCAGTGATTCAGGACTCCCCACCGGGGAGCTGTTTTTT. Its translation: CATSDSGLPTGELFF. The V and J genes are TRBV24-1 and TRBJ2-2, with D maybe TRBD2 (5 bases). Germline V CDR1 and CDR2: KGHDR, SFDVKD. V lost 2 bases and J lost 4, with 10 bases in between. This CDR3 comprises 15 residues.

The V and J genes are TRBV14 and TRBJ1-1; D is undetermined. The CDR3 totals 13 residues. Germline lookup yields CDR1 SGHDN and CDR2 FVKESK. V lost 4 bases and J lost 3, with 9 bases in between. The CDR3 protein is CASSPLRYTEAFF. CDR3 DNA sequence: TGTGCCAGCAGCCCCCTGAGGTACACTGAAGCTTTCTTT. The entire variable domain, with the rest obtained from reference TRBV14 and TRBJ1-1, is as follows: EAGVTQFPSHSVIEKGQTVTLRCDPISGHDNLYWYRRVMGKEIKFLLHFVKESKQDESGMPNNRFLAERTGGTYSTLKVQPAELEDSGVYFCASSPLRYTEAFFGQGTRLTVV.

This chain joins TRBV27 and TRBJ2-1; no definite D call. Germline V gene sequence: CDR1 MNHEY, CDR2 SMNVEV (reference sequence). The V end lost 8 bases, the J end lost 0 bases, and 14 bases lay between the germline ends. The CDR3 consists of 15 residues. The CDR3 DNA is TGTGCCAGCGACTCTACGGGTAGCTCCTACAATGAGCAGTTCTTC. This gives the protein CASDSTGSSYNEQFF.

DNA of the CDR3: TGTGCCACTCAAACTAACACTGAAGCTTTCTTT. Residues: CATQTNTEAFF. The chain is built from TRBV28 and TRBJ1-1; D ambiguous. The CDR3 spans 11 residues. Germline CDR1 and CDR2: MDHEN and SYDVKM. Trimming shortened V by 10 bases and J by 2 bases, and 8 bases separated the two germline ends.

This clone is a singleton in its sample. This rearrangement joins TRBV15 to TRBJ1-5; 8 bases match TRBD1. The CDR3 is made up of 17 amino acids. CDR1 is LNHNV and CDR2 is YYDKDF in the germline V gene (reference sequence). The J segment lost 3 bases and the V segment lost 3 bases, leaving 10 bases of the junction unmatched. CDR3 protein: CATSSYFRDRLNQPQHF. DNA for the CDR3: TGTGCCACCAGCAGTTACTTCCGGGACAGGCTCAATCAGCCCCAGCATTTT.

This rearrangement joins TRBV6-2 or TRBV6-3 to TRBJ2-7; 7 bases map to TRBD1. Germline CDR1 is MNHEY and CDR2 is SVGEGT. V gave up 0 bases and J gave up 10 bases; unmatched junction bases: 6. The CDR3 has 13 amino acids. CDR3 protein: CASSYSTGQLQYF. CDR3 sequence (DNA): TGTGCCAGCAGTTACTCGACGGGACAGCTCCAGTACTTC.

This clone was recorded a few times. The chain couples TRBV27 to TRBJ2-7; D remains unclear. This CDR3 spans 13 amino acids. V shed 8 bases and J shed 1 base, with 12 bases lying between them. CDR1 is MNHEY and CDR2 is SMNVEV in the germline V gene (reference sequence). The CDR3 nucleotides are TGTGCCAGCTCCTCAACTCCGTCCTACGAGCAGTACTTC. Encoded protein: CASSSTPSYEQYF.